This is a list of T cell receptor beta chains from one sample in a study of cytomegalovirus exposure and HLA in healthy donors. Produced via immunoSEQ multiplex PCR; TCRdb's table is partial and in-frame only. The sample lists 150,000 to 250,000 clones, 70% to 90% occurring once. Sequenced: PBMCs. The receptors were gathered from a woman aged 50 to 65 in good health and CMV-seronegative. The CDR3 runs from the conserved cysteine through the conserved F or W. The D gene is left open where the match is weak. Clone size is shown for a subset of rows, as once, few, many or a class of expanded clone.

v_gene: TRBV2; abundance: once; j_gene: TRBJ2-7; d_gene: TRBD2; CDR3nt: TGTGCCAGCAGTCTCCCGGGAGGCCGAGGCGAGCAGTACTTC; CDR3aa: CASSLPGGRGEQYF
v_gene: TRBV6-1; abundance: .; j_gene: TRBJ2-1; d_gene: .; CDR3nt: TGTGCCAGCAGTATGAGAGGCCGCGATGAGCAGTTCTTC; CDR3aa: CASSMRGRDEQFF
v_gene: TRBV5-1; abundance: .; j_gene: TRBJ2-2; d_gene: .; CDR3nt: TGCGCCAGCACCCCTACACTTGGACACCTAACCGGGGAGCTGTTTTTT; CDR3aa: CASTPTLGHLTGELFF
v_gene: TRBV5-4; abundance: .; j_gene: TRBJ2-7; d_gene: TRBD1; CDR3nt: TGTGCCAGCAGCTCGACAGGGAAGTACGAGCAGTACTTC; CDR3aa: CASSSTGKYEQYF
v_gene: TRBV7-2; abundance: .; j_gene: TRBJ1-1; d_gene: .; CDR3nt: TGTGCCAGCAGCCCAAGGGCGGGGACCACTGAAGCTTTCTTT; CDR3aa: CASSPRAGTTEAFF
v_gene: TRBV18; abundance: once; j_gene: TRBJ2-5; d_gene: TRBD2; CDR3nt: TGTGCCAGCTCGCTACTACTAGCGGGAGGACCGGAGACCCAGTACTTC; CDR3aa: CASSLLLAGGPETQYF
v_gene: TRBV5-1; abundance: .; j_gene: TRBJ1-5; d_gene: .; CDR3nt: TGCGCCAGCAGCTTGGGCCCGACAGCTTATAGCAATCAGCCCCAGCATTTT; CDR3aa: CASSLGPTAYSNQPQHF
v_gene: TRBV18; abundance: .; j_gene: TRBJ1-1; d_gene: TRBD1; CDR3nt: TGTGCCAGCTCCCAACGACAGGGCGGGATGAACACTGAAGCTTTCTTT; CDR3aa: CASSQRQGGMNTEAFF
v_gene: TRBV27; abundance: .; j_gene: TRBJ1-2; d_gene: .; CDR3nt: TGTGCCAGCAGTGAGACAGAGGACTATGGCTACACCTTC; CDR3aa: CASSETEDYGYTF
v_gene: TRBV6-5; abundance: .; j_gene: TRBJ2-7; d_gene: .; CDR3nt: TGTGCCAGCAGTTTCGGGAGCAAATACGAGCAGTACTTC; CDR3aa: CASSFGSKYEQYF
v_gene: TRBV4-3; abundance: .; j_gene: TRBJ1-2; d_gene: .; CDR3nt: TGCGCCAGCAGCCAAGGGCGGCCACCTAACTATGGCTACACCTTC; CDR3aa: CASSQGRPPNYGYTF
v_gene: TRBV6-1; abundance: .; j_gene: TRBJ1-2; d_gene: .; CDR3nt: TGTGCCAGCAGCCAAGGAGGACCTTATGGCTACACCTTC; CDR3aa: CASSQGGPYGYTF
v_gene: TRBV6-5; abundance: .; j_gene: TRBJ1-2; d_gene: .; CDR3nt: TGTGCCCGCCATTGGGCGCAAGGCTACACCTTC; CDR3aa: CARHWAQGYTF
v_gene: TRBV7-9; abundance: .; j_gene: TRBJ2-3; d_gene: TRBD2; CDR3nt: TGTGCCAGCAGCGTTGGGACTAGCGGGACCCCTAGCACAGATACGCAGTATTTT; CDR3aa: CASSVGTSGTPSTDTQYF
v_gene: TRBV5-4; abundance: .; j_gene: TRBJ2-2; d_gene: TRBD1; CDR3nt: TGTGCCAGCAGCGGATGGACAGGGGGCGCAGAGTTTGCCGGGGAGCTGTTTTTT; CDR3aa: CASSGWTGGAEFAGELFF
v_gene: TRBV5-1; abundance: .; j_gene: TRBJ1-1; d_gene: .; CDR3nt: TGCGCCAGCAGCTTGGGCCACATTAACACTGAAGCTTTCTTT; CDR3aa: CASSLGHINTEAFF
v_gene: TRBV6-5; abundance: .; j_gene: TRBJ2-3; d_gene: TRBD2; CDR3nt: TGTGCCAGCAAGGACGGCGGGAGGGGAATAGATACGCAGTATTTT; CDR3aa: CASKDGGRGIDTQYF
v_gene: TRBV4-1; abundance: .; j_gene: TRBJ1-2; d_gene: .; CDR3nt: TGCGCCAGCAGCCAAATGAACAGTATCAACTATGGCTACACCTTC; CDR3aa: CASSQMNSINYGYTF
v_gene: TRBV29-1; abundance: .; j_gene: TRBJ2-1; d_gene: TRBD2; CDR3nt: TGCAGCGTTGGACTAGCGGGAATTTCTTCCTACAATGAGCAGTTCTTC; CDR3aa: CSVGLAGISSYNEQFF
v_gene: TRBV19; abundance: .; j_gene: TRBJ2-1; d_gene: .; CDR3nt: TGTGCCAGTAGTATAGATCTAGGGGGGGCCCCCTCCTACAATGAGCAGTTCTTC; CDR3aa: CASSIDLGGAPSYNEQFF
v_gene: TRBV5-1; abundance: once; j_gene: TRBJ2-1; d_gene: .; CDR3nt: TGCGCCAGCAGCCCCGTCGCGGGCCCGCCCTACAATGAGCAGTTCTTC; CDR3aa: CASSPVAGPPYNEQFF
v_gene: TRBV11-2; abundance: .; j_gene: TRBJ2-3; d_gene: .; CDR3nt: TGTGCCAGCAGCCCCATGGGGAGCTCCTACACAGATACGCAGTATTTT; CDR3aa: CASSPMGSSYTDTQYF
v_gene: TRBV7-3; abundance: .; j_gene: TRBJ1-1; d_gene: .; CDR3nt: TGTGCCAGCAGCTTTACCGGGACTCCCCGTGTACATGCTGAAGCTTTCTTT; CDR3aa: CASSFTGTPRVHAEAFF
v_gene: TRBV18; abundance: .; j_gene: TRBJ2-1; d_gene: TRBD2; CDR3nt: TGTGCCAGCTCCACCGGGACTAGCGGGATCAATGAGCAGTTCTTC; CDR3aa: CASSTGTSGINEQFF
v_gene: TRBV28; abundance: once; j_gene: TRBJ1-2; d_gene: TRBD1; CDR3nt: TGTGCCAGCAGTGGCGGGACAGGGAGCGGCTACACCTTC; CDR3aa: CASSGGTGSGYTF
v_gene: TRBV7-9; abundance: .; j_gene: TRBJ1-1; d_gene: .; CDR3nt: TGTGCCAGCAGCCTCCGGGGGGCGCCTACTGAAGCTTTCTTT; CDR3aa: CASSLRGAPTEAFF
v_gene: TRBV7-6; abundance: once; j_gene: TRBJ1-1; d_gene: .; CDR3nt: TGTGCCAGCAGCATCCAACAGGAGGGCGCTGAAGCTTTCTTT; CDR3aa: CASSIQQEGAEAFF
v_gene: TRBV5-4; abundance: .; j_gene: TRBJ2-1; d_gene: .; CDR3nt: TGTGCCAGCAGCTTACCCCGGAGCTCCTACAATGAGCAGTTCTTC; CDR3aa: CASSLPRSSYNEQFF
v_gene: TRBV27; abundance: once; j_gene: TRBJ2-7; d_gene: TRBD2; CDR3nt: TGTGCCAGCAGTCTCCGACTAGCGGGCTACGAGCAGTACTTC; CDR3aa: CASSLRLAGYEQYF
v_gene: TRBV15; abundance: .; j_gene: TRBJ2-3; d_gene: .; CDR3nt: TGTGCCACCGGCGGTGGAGGCCGACGCACAGATACGCAGTATTTT; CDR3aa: CATGGGGRRTDTQYF
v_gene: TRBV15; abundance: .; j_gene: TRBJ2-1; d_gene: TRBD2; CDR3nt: TGTGCCACCAGCAGAGATCGAGCGGGGGGTTACAATGAGCAGTTCTTC; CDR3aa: CATSRDRAGGYNEQFF
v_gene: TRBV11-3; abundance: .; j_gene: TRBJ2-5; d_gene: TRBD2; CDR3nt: TGTGCCAGCAGCGCCCGGGGGGGAGAGACCCAGTACTTC; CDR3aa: CASSARGGETQYF
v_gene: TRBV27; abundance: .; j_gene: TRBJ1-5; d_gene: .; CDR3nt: TGTGCCAGCAGTTCCAGGGCAGAGCGCAATCAGCCCCAGCATTTT; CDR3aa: CASSSRAERNQPQHF
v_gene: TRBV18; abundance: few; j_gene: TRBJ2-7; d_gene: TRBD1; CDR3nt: TGTGCCAGCTCACCGGGACAGTACGAGCAGTACTTC; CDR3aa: CASSPGQYEQYF
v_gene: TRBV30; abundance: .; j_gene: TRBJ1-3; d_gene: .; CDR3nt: TGTGCCTGGAGTCTTAATGGAAACACCATATATTTT; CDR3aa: CAWSLNGNTIYF
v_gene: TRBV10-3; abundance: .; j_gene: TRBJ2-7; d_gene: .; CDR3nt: TGTGCCATCAGCCCGGCAGGGGAGGGCTACGAGCAGTACTTC; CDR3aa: CAISPAGEGYEQYF
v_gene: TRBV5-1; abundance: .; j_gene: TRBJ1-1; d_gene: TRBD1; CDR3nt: TGCGCCAGCAGCTTGAGCCGGGACAGGAACACTGAAGCTTTCTTT; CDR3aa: CASSLSRDRNTEAFF
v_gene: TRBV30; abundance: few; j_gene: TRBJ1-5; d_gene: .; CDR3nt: TGTGCCTGGACACAGGGAATTAGCAATCAGCCCCAGCATTTT; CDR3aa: CAWTQGISNQPQHF
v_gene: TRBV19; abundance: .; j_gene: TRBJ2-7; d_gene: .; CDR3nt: TGTGCCAGTAAGGCCAAAGGGGTCCTCCACGAGCAGTACTTC; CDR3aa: CASKAKGVLHEQYF
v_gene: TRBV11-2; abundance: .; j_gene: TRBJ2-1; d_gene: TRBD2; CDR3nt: TGTGCCAGCAGCTCGAGACCCGGGACTAGTGTCGTGAATGAGCAGTTCTTC; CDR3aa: CASSSRPGTSVVNEQFF
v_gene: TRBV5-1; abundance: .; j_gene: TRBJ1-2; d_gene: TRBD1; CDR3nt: TGCGCCAGCAGCGTGCTGTCCGGGACAGAAGTCTATGGCTACACCTTC; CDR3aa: CASSVLSGTEVYGYTF
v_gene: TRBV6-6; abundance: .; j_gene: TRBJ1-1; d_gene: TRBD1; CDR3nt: TGTGCCAGCAGGATGGGACAGGGGGGTGAAGCTTTCTTT; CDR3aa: CASRMGQGGEAFF
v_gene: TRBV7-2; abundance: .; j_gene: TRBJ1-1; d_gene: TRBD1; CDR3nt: TGTGCCAGCAAAAGGGGACAGGGGGCGCGGGACACTGAAGCTTTCTTT; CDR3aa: CASKRGQGARDTEAFF
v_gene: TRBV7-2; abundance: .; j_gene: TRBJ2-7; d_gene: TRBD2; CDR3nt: TGTGCCAGCACCCCCCTATCAGGTAGCGGGGTAACCTACGAGCAGTACTTC; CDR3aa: CASTPLSGSGVTYEQYF
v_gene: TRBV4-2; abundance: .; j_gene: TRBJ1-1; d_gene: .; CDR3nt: TGTGCCAGCAGCCAAGATCAGAGGGCCAACACTGAAGCTTTCTTT; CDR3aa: CASSQDQRANTEAFF
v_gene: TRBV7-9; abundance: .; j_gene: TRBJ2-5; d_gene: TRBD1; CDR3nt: TGTGCCAGCAGCTTAGCCCCGACAGGGCCGGAGACCCAGTACTTC; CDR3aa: CASSLAPTGPETQYF
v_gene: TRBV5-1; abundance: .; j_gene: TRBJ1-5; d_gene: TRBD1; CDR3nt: TGCGCCAGCAGCTTGGGAGGGGGCTCCCAGCCCCAGCATTTT; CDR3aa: CASSLGGGSQPQHF
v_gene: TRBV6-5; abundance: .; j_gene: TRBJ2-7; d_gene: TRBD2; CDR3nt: TGTGCCAGCAGTTACTCGATTGTCGGGGGGATCTACGAGCAGTACTTC; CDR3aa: CASSYSIVGGIYEQYF
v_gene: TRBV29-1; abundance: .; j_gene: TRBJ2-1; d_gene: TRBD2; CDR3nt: TGCAGCGTTCTGACGGGGGGGTACAATGAGCAGTTCTTC; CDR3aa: CSVLTGGYNEQFF
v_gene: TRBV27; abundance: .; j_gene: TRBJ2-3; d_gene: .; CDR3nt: TGTGCCAGCAGTCCCTCGACTGGATACACAGATACGCAGTATTTT; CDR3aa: CASSPSTGYTDTQYF
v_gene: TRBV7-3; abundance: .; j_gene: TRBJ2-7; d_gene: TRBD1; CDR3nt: TGTGCCAGCAGCTTCCAGGGGGCGCTTGAGCAGTACTTC; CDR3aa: CASSFQGALEQYF
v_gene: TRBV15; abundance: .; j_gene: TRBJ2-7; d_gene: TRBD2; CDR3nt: TGTGCCACCAGCAGAGGCGCTAGCGGGTCCTACGAGCAGTACTTC; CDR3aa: CATSRGASGSYEQYF